Listed here is a single TCR beta chain. TCRdb keeps only in-frame clones here, not all; method: immunoSEQ multiplex PCR. The repertoire has about 170,000 clones, roughly 91% of them found once; the top ten carry 2% to 2.5%. The CDR3 runs to 13 residues. Trimming stripped 4 bases from V and 2 bases from J, with 9 bases between. Germline CDR1 reads PRHDT; CDR2 reads FYEKMQ (reference sequence). This sample stems from a study of blood T cell repertoires in COVID-19. The V call is TRBV13, the J call TRBJ2-7; D may be TRBD1 (7 bases). This TCR was sampled from a man between 45 and 60 years old who had recovered from COVID-19. The sequenced sample was peripheral blood. The CDR3 DNA is TGTGCCAGCAGCTCCAGGGGGGCCTACGAGCAGTACTTC. This codes for CASSSRGAYEQYF.